The 2 T cell receptor beta chains below all came from one sample that was sequenced in a study of cytomegalovirus exposure and HLA in healthy donors. The study ran its PCR with 60 Vbeta and 13 Jbeta primers. The protocol was immunoSEQ multiplex PCR, while the TCRdb copy is restricted to in-frame clones and leaves out a portion. The table shows tens of thousands of clones, with 10% occurring only once. Input material: PBMCs. Receptors were obtained from a man in his sixties in good health and CMV-seropositive.

V gene TRBV10-2 combines with J gene TRBJ2-2; a possible D gene is TRBD1 (6 bases). CDR1 and CDR2 (germline): WSHSY, SAAADI. V lost 6 bases and J lost 7, with 12 bases in between. The CDR3 has 13 residues. CDR3 loop: CASRPRQDGELFF. CDR3 DNA sequence: TGCGCCAGCAGACCAAGACAGGACGGGGAGCTGTTTTTT.

The chain has TRBV23-1 and TRBJ1-1; D gene uncertain. TRBV23-1 qualifies as an ORF whose function is uncertain. V was clipped by 4 bases and J by 2 bases, with 11 bases between them. CDR3 length equals 14 residues. CDR3 DNA sequence: TGCGCCAGCAGTCGATCGACACAAAACACTGAAGCTTTCTTT. Amino acid sequence: CASSRSTQNTEAFF.